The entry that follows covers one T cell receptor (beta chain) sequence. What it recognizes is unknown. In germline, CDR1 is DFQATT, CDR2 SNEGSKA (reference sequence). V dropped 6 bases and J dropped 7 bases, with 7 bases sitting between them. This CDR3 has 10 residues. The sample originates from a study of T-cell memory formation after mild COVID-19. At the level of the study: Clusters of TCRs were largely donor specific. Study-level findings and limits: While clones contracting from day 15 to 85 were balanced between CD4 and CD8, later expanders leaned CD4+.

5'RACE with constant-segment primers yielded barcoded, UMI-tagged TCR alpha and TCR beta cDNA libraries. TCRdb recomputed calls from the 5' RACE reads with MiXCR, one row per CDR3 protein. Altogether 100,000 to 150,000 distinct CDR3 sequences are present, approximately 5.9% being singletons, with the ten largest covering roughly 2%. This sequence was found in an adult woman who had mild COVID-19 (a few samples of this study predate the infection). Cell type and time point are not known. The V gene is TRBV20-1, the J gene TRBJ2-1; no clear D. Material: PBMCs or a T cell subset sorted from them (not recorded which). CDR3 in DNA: TGCAGTGCAAGGATGAATGAGCAGTTCTTC. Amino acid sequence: CSARMNEQFF.